This T cell receptor beta chain was sequenced in a study of blood T cells in healthy people across ages. Regarding this clonotype: Its cognate antigen is unknown.

This CDR3 is built from 15 residues. Deletions cut 3 bases from V and 7 bases from J, with 16 bases between. Per germline, CDR1 MDHEN and CDR2 SYDVKM. Next came a second PCR, run for about 7 to 12 cycles, which used a sample-barcoded 5' primer along with a J-beta primer mix. Each cDNA molecule, via a template-switch adaptor with 12 random nucleotides, was tagged. TCRdb called the 5' RACE reads again in MiXCR, with one record for every CDR3 protein. The table shows 1.6 million or so distinct CDR3 sequences, with 30% to 35% occurring only once. Whole-study results and caveats: Estimates based on one million T cells were treated as lower bounds. A strong correlation was seen between TCR beta diversity and naive T cell percentage. Naive CD4+ cells and diversity were both higher in long-lived donors than in aged donors.

Specimen: blood. J is TRBJ1-5 and V is TRBV28; D is unresolved. The TCR was taken from a woman in her thirties in good health. The CDR3 DNA reads TGTGCCAGCAGTTTTGGAGCGGCGGTGGTACAGCCCCAGCATTTT. Residues: CASSFGAAVVQPQHF.